Listed below are T cell receptor beta chains from one sample, sequenced in a study of control samples from healthy donors and cancer patients. The assay was immunoSEQ multiplex PCR, and TCRdb's table has in-frame clones only and misses some. The sample consists of some 130,000 clones, over 75% of them appearing once. Source material: blood. The receptors stem from a man aged 35 to 55 in good health. Each CDR3 is given with its conserved first and last residue. D genes are given only for firm matches. Clone size is not always given. Where it is, it says once, few, many or a class for expanded clones.

>TRBJ2-3|-|TRBV7-8|-
CASSLWDAKSTDTQYF
TGTGCCAGCAGCTTATGGGACGCAAAATCCACAGATACGCAGTATTTT
>TRBJ1-5|-|TRBV7-8|-
CASSLWAGADQPQHF
TGTGCCAGCAGCTTATGGGCAGGGGCCGATCAGCCCCAGCATTTT
>TRBJ2-3|TRBD2|TRBV9|once
CASSARTSGDTQYF
TGTGCCAGCAGCGCCCGGACTAGCGGGGATACGCAGTATTTT
>TRBJ1-1|-|TRBV30|few
CAWRALNTEAFF
TGTGCCTGGAGAGCATTGAACACTGAAGCTTTCTTT
>TRBJ2-1|-|TRBV18|-
CASSPQGSSYNEQFF
TGTGCCAGCTCCCCGCAGGGGAGCTCCTACAATGAGCAGTTCTTC
>TRBJ2-5|-|TRBV5-4|-
CASSLDRQETQYF
TGTGCCAGCAGCTTGGACAGACAAGAGACCCAGTACTTC
>TRBJ2-7|-|TRBV5-1|once
CASSRGGRYEQYF
TGCGCCAGCAGTAGGGGTGGGAGATACGAGCAGTACTTC
>TRBJ2-1|-|TRBV7-3|-
CASSLTGAREQFF
TGTGCCAGCAGCTTAACCGGGGCACGGGAGCAGTTCTTC
>TRBJ1-1|-|TRBV9|few
CASSLSFRDTEAFF
TGTGCCAGCAGCTTGTCTTTCAGGGACACTGAAGCTTTCTTT
>TRBJ1-1|-|TRBV28|-
CALRENMNTEAFF
TGTGCCTTGCGGGAAAACATGAACACTGAAGCTTTCTTT
>TRBJ1-2|-|TRBV7-9|-
CASSLAVIGYTF
TGTGCCAGCAGCTTAGCTGTGATCGGCTACACCTTC
>TRBJ1-1|TRBD1|TRBV18|-
CASSKDRVVRDTEAFF
TGTGCCAGCTCGAAAGACAGGGTGGTGCGGGACACTGAAGCTTTCTTT
>TRBJ1-1|TRBD1|TRBV27|-
CASRSGQGVRAFF
TGTGCCAGCAGATCTGGACAGGGGGTACGAGCTTTCTTT
>TRBJ1-2|TRBD1|TRBV19|-
CASRAQGISANYGYTF
TGTGCCAGTAGGGCACAGGGGATATCGGCTAACTATGGCTACACCTTC
>TRBJ1-1|TRBD1|TRBV7-9|-
CASSTRQGTEAFF
TGTGCCAGCAGCACTAGACAGGGAACTGAAGCTTTCTTT
>TRBJ1-2|-|TRBV20-1|-
CSASPRRGNYGYTF
TGCAGTGCTAGTCCCCGCCGGGGGAACTATGGCTACACCTTC
>TRBJ2-5|TRBD1|TRBV28|-
CASSPHRGGGETQYF
TGTGCCAGCAGTCCTCACAGGGGCGGAGGAGAGACCCAGTACTTC
>TRBJ1-3|-|TRBV7-9|-
CASSLPIGEGYGNTIYF
TGTGCCAGCAGCTTGCCGATAGGGGAGGGATATGGAAACACCATATATTTT
>TRBJ1-1|-|TRBV5-1|-
CASSLGGGTEAFF
TGCGCCAGCAGCTTGGGCGGGGGCACTGAAGCTTTCTTT
>TRBJ2-1|-|TRBV19|few
CASSTLFRAEGDEQFF
TGTGCCAGTAGTACCCTATTTCGGGCGGAAGGCGATGAGCAGTTCTTC
>TRBJ1-2|-|TRBV4-2|once
CASSPDLYGYTF
TGTGCCAGCAGCCCCGATCTGTATGGCTACACCTTC
>TRBJ1-2|-|TRBV5-1|-
CASSLDRGYYGYTF
TGCGCCAGCAGCTTGGATCGGGGATACTATGGCTACACCTTC
>TRBJ2-3|-|TRBV7-9|-
CASSFIPDTQYF
TGTGCCAGCAGCTTCATACCAGATACGCAGTATTTT
>TRBJ1-6|-|TRBV27|-
CASSFFSGSYNSPLHF
TGTGCCAGCAGTTTTTTTTCTGGCTCCTATAATTCACCCCTCCACTTT
>TRBJ2-7|-|TRBV6-5|-
CASSPPEGLMSEQYF
TGTGCCAGCAGCCCCCCGGAGGGCCTTATGTCGGAGCAGTACTTC
>TRBJ2-1|-|TRBV7-3|once
CASSYTQGNEQFF
TGTGCCAGCAGCTATACACAGGGAAATGAGCAGTTCTTC
>TRBJ2-7|-|TRBV4-1|-
CASSQDNRKGSYEQYF
TGCGCCAGCAGCCAAGATAACCGAAAGGGCTCCTACGAGCAGTACTTC
>TRBJ1-1|-|TRBV19|-
CASRDKINTEAFF
TGTGCCAGTAGGGACAAGATCAACACTGAAGCTTTCTTT
>TRBJ2-3|TRBD1|TRBV28|-
CASSLHRGLGADTQYF
TGTGCCAGCAGTTTACACAGGGGTTTGGGGGCAGATACGCAGTATTTT
>TRBJ1-1|-|TRBV2|-
CASSGGITEAFF
TGTGCCAGCAGTGGCGGGATCACTGAAGCTTTCTTT
>TRBJ2-2|-|TRBV7-2|-
CASNSEGRRTGELFF
TGTGCCAGCAACTCGGAGGGACGGCGCACCGGGGAGCTGTTTTTT
>TRBJ1-5|-|TRBV3-1/TRBV3-2|-
CASSQERNQPQHF
TGTGCCAGCAGCCAAGAAAGAAATCAGCCCCAGCATTTT
>TRBJ2-7|TRBD2|TRBV9|-
CASSVGVAGGYEQYF
TGTGCCAGCAGCGTAGGAGTAGCGGGGGGTTACGAGCAGTACTTC
>TRBJ1-4|-|TRBV11-2|-
CASSSGPNEGKLFF
TGTGCCAGCAGCTCCGGTCCTAACGAGGGAAAACTGTTTTTT
>TRBJ2-1|-|TRBV7-2|-
CASSLVRGLSSYNEQFF
TGTGCCAGCAGCTTAGTAAGGGGACTCAGCTCCTACAATGAGCAGTTCTTC
>TRBJ2-3|TRBD2|TRBV2|-
CASIVGGGTDTQYF
TGTGCCAGCATTGTCGGGGGGGGCACAGATACGCAGTATTTT
>TRBJ2-4|-|TRBV3-1/TRBV3-2|-
CASSQGKNIQYF
TGTGCCAGCAGCCAAGGGAAAAACATTCAGTACTTC
>TRBJ2-7|-|TRBV18|few
CASSPPGTPNYEQYF
TGTGCCAGCTCTCCCCCCGGGACTCCTAACTACGAGCAGTACTTC
>TRBJ2-3|TRBD1|TRBV24-1|few
CATSPGQGYTDTQYF
TGTGCCACCAGTCCGGGACAGGGCTACACAGATACGCAGTATTTT
>TRBJ2-5|TRBD2|TRBV5-1|-
CASSVGGETQYF
TGCGCCAGCAGCGTGGGGGGGGAGACCCAGTACTTC
>TRBJ2-5|TRBD1|TRBV7-7|-
CASSSSTGGIGTQYF
TGTGCTAGCAGCTCCTCGACAGGGGGAATAGGGACCCAGTACTTC
>TRBJ1-2|-|TRBV7-3|-
CASSEGQNYGYTF
TGTGCCAGCAGCGAGGGTCAGAACTATGGCTACACCTTC
>TRBJ2-1|TRBD2|TRBV5-1|-
CASSFDPGTSDSWFF
TGCGCCAGCAGTTTCGACCCCGGGACTAGCGACTCTTGGTTCTTC
>TRBJ1-5|-|TRBV4-2|-
CASSQAGYSNQPQHF
TGTGCCAGCAGCCAGGCGGGGTATAGCAATCAGCCCCAGCATTTT
>TRBJ2-3|-|TRBV6-5|-
CASLSLGLTTQYF
TGTGCCAGCCTTAGCTTGGGGCTAACTACGCAGTATTTT
>TRBJ1-2|TRBD1|TRBV3-1/TRBV3-2|-
CASSQHTGTAYGYTF
TGTGCCAGCAGCCAACACACCGGGACAGCCTATGGCTACACCTTC
>TRBJ2-2|TRBD2|TRBV28|-
CASGLAGETGELFF
TGTGCCAGCGGTTTAGCGGGGGAAACCGGGGAGCTGTTTTTT
>TRBJ1-1|-|TRBV10-3|-
CAISVSLNTEAFF
TGTGCCATCAGTGTCTCACTGAACACTGAAGCTTTCTTT
>TRBJ2-1|-|TRBV7-3|-
CASSGTGASARFF
TGTGCCAGCAGCGGGACCGGGGCTTCAGCGCGGTTCTTC
>TRBJ1-2|TRBD1|TRBV12-3/TRBV12-4|-
CASSLSGTESTF
TGTGCCAGCAGTTTAAGCGGGACAGAATCGACCTTC
>TRBJ2-3|-|TRBV3-1/TRBV3-2|-
CASSQVSSGVGVTDTQYF
TGTGCCAGCAGCCAAGTGTCGTCAGGGGTAGGGGTCACAGATACGCAGTATTTT
>TRBJ2-1|TRBD1|TRBV7-2|-
CASSSDRLVSEQFF
TGTGCCAGCAGCTCGGACAGGTTGGTCAGTGAGCAGTTCTTC
>TRBJ1-2|-|TRBV5-1|-
CASSLESANYGYTF
TGCGCCAGCAGCTTGGAGTCAGCTAACTATGGCTACACCTTC
>TRBJ2-3|TRBD2|TRBV2|-
CASSERGGVGTQYF
TGTGCCAGCAGTGAGCGGGGGGGAGTTGGTACGCAGTATTTT
>TRBJ2-2|-|TRBV27|-
CASSFVIGTTGELFF
TGTGCCAGCAGTTTCGTGATTGGGACCACCGGGGAGCTGTTTTTT